This T cell receptor (beta chain) originates from a study of a mutant IDH1 vaccine in newly diagnosed glioma. Turning to the study itself: Treated patients, averaging roughly 40 years, were 62.5% male and approximately 38% female. Patients previously underwent radiotherapy, temozolomide, or both, and most underwent both. Points from the study as a whole: Researchers report vaccine-induced immune responses in 93.3% of patients.

Time point of the sample: baseline, week 1 (first vaccination visit). Indicated treatment: pre-vaccination baseline after standard-of-care therapy. The V segment lost 6 bases and the J segment 0 bases; nucleotides outside the gene matches: 4. The CDR3 length is 15 residues. CDR1 is LNHDA, CDR2 SQIVND, per germline (reference sequence). A word on this clone: As yet, its antigen is unknown.

Assay used: immunoSEQ multiplex PCR; TCRdb lists only in-frame clones, some missing. The table has fewer than 100,000 clones, about 87% seen once. The sequences come from PBMCs, collected from a glioma patient treated with radiotherapy, temozolomide or both. The chain couples TRBV19 to TRBJ2-4; TRBD1 matches at 8 bases. The origin of this receptor is a woman aged 45-65 years with glioma. This CDR3 reads CASSMTGVAKNIQYF. CDR3 nucleotide sequence: TGTGCCAGTAGCATGACAGGGGTAGCCAAAAACATTCAGTACTTC. Looking up the rest from reference TRBV19 and TRBJ2-4 gives the full variable domain: DGGITQSPKYLFRKEGQNVTLSCEQNLNHDAMYWYRQDPGQGLRLIYYSQIVNDFQKGDIAEGYSVSREKKESFPLTVTSAQKNPTAFYLCASSMTGVAKNIQYFGAGTRLSVL.